The T cell receptor (beta chain) described here comes from a study of graft-versus-host responses after intestinal transplantation. Study summary: Recipients received multivisceral, liver-intestinal, or isolated intestinal transplants. Among the recipients, all got anti-thymocyte globulin induction and then tacrolimus and steroids for around 3 years. Study results and caveats: The recipient marrow held GvH clones, and some of them showed up first in ileum or blood. Individuals who had graft-donor T cell macrochimerism had allografts that showed high graft-versus-host to host-versus-graft clonal ratios.

Germline CDR1 SGHNT, CDR2 YENEEA. The CDR3 sequence is 19 residues long. The V and J ends lost 5 bases and 3 bases, in that order; junction bases with no gene match: 18. Points on this clone: Its antigen is still unknown.

Produced via immunoSEQ multiplex PCR; TCRdb's table is partial and in-frame only. The sample has 90,000 to 130,000 clones; 85% to 95% are singletons. The rearrangement links TRBV11-3 to TRBJ2-3; 9 positions match TRBD2. The sequence was collected from a human donor who was the organ donor for an intestinal transplant. Material: unstimulated CD8+ T cells sorted from spleen or lymph node cells, obtained before transplant. The CDR3: CASSHHGLASGRWTDTQYF. CDR3 sequence (DNA): TGTGCCAGCAGCCACCACGGACTAGCGTCAGGGAGGTGGACAGATACGCAGTATTTT.